This T cell receptor beta chain was obtained from a study of T cells after yellow fever vaccination. General observations from the study: A faster peak, day 5 versus 15, was reached by the weaker secondary response.

This clonotype has ten or more counts. Its antigen is not identified. TCRdb processed the 5' RACE reads anew with MiXCR; each CDR3 protein has one entry. The sample has 120,000 or so distinct CDR3 sequences; roughly 6.8% are singletons. V was cut by 6 bases and J by 5 bases, with 7 bases left in between. The CDR3 contains 11 residues. This receptor was taken from a man aged 18 to 35 who received the YFV17D yellow fever vaccine. J is TRBJ2-5 and V is TRBV12-3 or TRBV12-4; D unclear. Sequencing was performed on CD4+ T cells sorted from PBMCs, taken about 49 days after the first yellow fever vaccination. The chain's CDR3 is CASRLSETQYF. As DNA, the CDR3 is TGTGCCAGCAGGCTATCGGAGACCCAGTACTTC.